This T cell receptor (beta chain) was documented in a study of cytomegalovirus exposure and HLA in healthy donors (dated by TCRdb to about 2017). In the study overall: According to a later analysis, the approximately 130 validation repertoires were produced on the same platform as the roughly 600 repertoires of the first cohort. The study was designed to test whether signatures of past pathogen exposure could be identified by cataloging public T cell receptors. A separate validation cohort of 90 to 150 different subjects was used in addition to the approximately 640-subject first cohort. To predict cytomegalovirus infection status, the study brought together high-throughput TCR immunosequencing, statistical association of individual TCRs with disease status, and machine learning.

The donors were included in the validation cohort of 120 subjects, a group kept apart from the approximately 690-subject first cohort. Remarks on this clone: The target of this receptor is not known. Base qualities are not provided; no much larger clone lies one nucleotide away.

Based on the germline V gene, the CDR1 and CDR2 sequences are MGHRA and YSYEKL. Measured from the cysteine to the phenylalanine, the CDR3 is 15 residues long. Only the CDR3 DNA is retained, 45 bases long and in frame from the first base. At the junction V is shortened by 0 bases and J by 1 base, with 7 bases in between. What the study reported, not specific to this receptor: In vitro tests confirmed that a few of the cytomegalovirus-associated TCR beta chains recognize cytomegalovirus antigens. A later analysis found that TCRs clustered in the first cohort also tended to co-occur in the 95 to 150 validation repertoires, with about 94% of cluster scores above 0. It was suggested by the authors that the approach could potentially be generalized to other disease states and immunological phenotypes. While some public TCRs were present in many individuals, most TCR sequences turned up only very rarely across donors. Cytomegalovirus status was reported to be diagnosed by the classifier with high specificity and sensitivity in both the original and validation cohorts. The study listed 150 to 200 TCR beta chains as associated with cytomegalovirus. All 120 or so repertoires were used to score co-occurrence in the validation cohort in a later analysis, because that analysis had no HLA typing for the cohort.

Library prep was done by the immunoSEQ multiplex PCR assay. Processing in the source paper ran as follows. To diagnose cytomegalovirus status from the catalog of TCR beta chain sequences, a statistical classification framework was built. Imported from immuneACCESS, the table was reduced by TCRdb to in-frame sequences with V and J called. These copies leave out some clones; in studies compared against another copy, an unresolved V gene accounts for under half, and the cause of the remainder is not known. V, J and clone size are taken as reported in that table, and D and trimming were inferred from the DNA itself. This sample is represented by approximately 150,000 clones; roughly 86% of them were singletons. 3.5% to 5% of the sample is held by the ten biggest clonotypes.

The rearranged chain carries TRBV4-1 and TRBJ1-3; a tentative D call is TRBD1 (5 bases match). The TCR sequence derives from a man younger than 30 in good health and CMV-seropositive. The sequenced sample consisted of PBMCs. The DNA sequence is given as TGCGCCAGCAGCCAAGAAGGGGAATCTGGAAACACCATATATTTT. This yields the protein CASSQEGESGNTIYF.